Each of the 4 T cell receptor beta chains below was sequenced from the same sample in a study of shared clonotypes between healthy human individuals. Clones were read by immunoSEQ multiplex PCR, and TCRdb kept only the in-frame ones, dropping some. The data hold roughly 500,000 clones, with about 72% observed a single time. The sequencing sample was made of PBMCs. The receptors stem from a woman between 40 and 50 years old in good health. Some clones in this sample may be carry-over from other donors' samples.

This rearrangement joins TRBV19 to TRBJ2-1; the match to TRBD2 covers 11 bases. The CDR3 is 17 residues long. Germline V gives CDR1 LNHDA, CDR2 SQIVND (reference sequence). V shed 9 bases, J shed 4 bases, and the junction held 14 bases outside the gene matches. DNA for the CDR3: TGTGCCAGCCGGCGGAGTAGCGGGAGGGACCGATACAATGAGCAGTTCTTC. Its protein product is CASRRSSGRDRYNEQFF.

In its sample, this clone was seen once. V and J are TRBV7-2 and TRBJ1-2; D is ambiguous. This CDR3 spans 13 amino acids. V lost 1 base, J lost 4 bases, and 7 bases lay in between. The germline V gene encodes CDR1 SGHTA and CDR2 FQGNSA. The CDR3 region is CASSLGFAYGYTF. DNA for the CDR3: TGTGCCAGCAGCTTAGGTTTTGCCTATGGCTACACCTTC.

This rearrangement joins TRBV29-1 to TRBJ1-2, with TRBD1 matching 10 bases. CDR1 SQVTM and CDR2 ANQGSEA come from the germline V gene. The CDR3 is made up of 13 amino acids. The trim removed 6 bases at V and 4 bases at J, leaving 5 bases unmatched. The CDR3 sequence: CSVPDRGAYGYTF. CDR3 bases: TGCAGCGTCCCGGACAGGGGGGCCTATGGCTACACCTTC.

The rearrangement links TRBV2 to TRBJ2-1; 8 bases map to TRBD2. The V gene's germline CDR1 is SNHLY and CDR2 FYNNEI. J lost 4 bases, V lost 3 bases, and 8 bases had no gene match. The CDR3 contains 16 residues. CDR3 in DNA: TGTGCCAGCAGTGAGTATCGGGAGGGCCCTTACAATGAGCAGTTCTTC. Residues: CASSEYREGPYNEQFF.